This T cell receptor (beta chain) was recovered during a study of technical replicates of blood from several donors. The CDR3 runs 14 residues. CDR1 and CDR2 from the germline V gene are ENHRY and SYGVKD. Germline trimming cut 8 bases from V and 3 bases from J; bases unmatched to any gene: 5. Profiled with immunoSEQ multiplex PCR; TCRdb holds only in-frame clones, not every one. The sample includes roughly 50,000 clones, roughly 93% seen only once; the top ten take approximately 4%. The V call is TRBV10-3, the J call TRBJ1-5, with 9 bases fitting TRBD1. This sequence was found in a human donor in good health. Some clones in this sample may be carry-over from other donors' samples. The material sequenced was PBMCs. In DNA, the CDR3 is TGTGCCATCTCCAGGACAGGGGACAATCAGCCCCAGCATTTT. Residues: CAISRTGDNQPQHF.